This T cell receptor beta chain was found in a study of post-analysis software for immune sequencing data. Study context: As for disease course, relapsing-remitting, secondary progressive and progressive-relapsing multiple sclerosis were all included. Findings of the study overall: The normalized Chao1 diversity of multiple sclerosis patients was significantly lower than that of controls. Four or five TRBV segments (TRBV5-6, TRBV5-1 and TRBV20-1 among them) occurred more frequently in patients than in controls.

This clonotype was counted a few times. The antigen remains unidentified. Germline CDR1 reads DFQATT; CDR2 reads SNEGSKA (reference sequence). The CDR3 has 15 residues. V was clipped by 3 bases and J by 2 bases; unmatched bases: 5. Unique molecular identifiers were present in the TCR beta cDNA libraries. Input populations of about 0.95 to 11 million T cells gave rise to roughly 500,000 cDNA molecules. In TCRdb, the PCR reads were re-called with MiXCR into one record per CDR3 protein. The data show 820,000 or so distinct CDR3 sequences, about 50% seen once. The rearrangement joins TRBV20-1 to TRBJ2-7, with 12 bases identical to TRBD2. The specimen was blood. This sequence was found in a girl between 10 and 17 years old with multiple sclerosis. CDR3 in amino acids: CSASKLAGGPYEQYF. CDR3 in DNA: TGCAGTGCTAGTAAACTAGCGGGAGGTCCCTACGAGCAGTACTTC.